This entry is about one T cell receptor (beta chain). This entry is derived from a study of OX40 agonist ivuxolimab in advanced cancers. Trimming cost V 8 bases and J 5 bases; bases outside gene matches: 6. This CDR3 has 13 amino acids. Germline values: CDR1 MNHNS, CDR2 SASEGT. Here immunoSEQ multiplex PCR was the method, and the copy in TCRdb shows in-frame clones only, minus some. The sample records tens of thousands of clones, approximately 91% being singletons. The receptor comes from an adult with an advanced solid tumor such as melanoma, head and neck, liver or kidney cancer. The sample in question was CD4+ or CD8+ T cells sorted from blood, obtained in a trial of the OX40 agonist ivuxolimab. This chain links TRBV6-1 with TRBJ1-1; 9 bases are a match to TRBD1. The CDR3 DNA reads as TGTGCCAGCCGGGACAGGGCTTGGACTGAAGCTTTCTTT. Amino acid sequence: CASRDRAWTEAFF.